This passage covers 8 T cell receptor beta chains from one sample sequenced in a study of radiation and T cells in renal cell carcinoma. TCRdb's table, derived via immunoSEQ multiplex PCR, lists solely in-frame clones and lacks some. The data show approximately 110,000 clones, roughly 80% seen once. Specified time point: baseline pretreatment blood. The sample's treatment: 15 Gy SBRT to primary tumor, nephrectomy 4 weeks later. The source was blood, collected from a patient whose treatment included radiotherapy and nephrectomy. The receptors stem from a woman aged 60-75 years with renal cell carcinoma.

The chain is built from TRBV7-9 and TRBJ2-7; 11 bases line up with TRBD2. Trimming took 1 base from V and 3 from J; bases not matched to a gene: 5. Germline V lookup: CDR1 SEHNR, CDR2 FQNEAQ (reference sequence). CDR3 length equals 16 residues. CDR3 DNA: TGTGCCAGCAGCTTAGAACTAGCGGGGGCTATCTACGAGCAGTACTTC. This gives the protein CASSLELAGAIYEQYF. The full variable domain, rest sourced from reference TRBV7-9 and TRBJ2-7, is DTGVSQNPRHKITKRGQNVTFRCDPISEHNRLYWYRQTLGQGPEFLTYFQNEAQLEKSRLLSDRFSAERPKGSFSTLEIQRTEQGDSAMYLCASSLELAGAIYEQYFGPGTRLTVT.

As DNA, the CDR3 is TGCGCCAGCAGCGCAGGGACGGGCACTGAAGCTTTCTTT. The encoded protein is CASSAGTGTEAFF. This sequence joins TRBV5-1 and TRBJ1-1; D perhaps matches TRBD1 (5 bases). The V end lost 4 bases, the J end lost 4 bases, and 11 bases lay between the germline ends. The CDR3 length is 13 residues. Germline loops: CDR1 SGHRS, CDR2 YFSETQ.

J is TRBJ2-3 and V is TRBV18; TRBD1 agrees at 11 bases. V dropped 4 bases and J dropped 1; count of bases not matched to a gene: 7. The CDR3 is made up of 17 amino acids. Per the germline V gene, CDR1 is KGHSH and CDR2 is LQKENI. The CDR3 sequence: CASSLGTGGMGTDTQYF. The DNA of the CDR3 is TGTGCCAGCTCACTCGGGACAGGGGGTATGGGCACAGATACGCAGTATTTT.

The rearrangement uses TRBV5-8 and TRBJ1-4; D gene uncertain. The germline V and J ends were trimmed by 4 bases and 4 bases, with 11 bases remaining between them. The germline gives CDR1 SGHTS, CDR2 YDEGEE. The CDR3 is 14 residues long. Here the CDR3 DNA reads TGTGCCAGCAGCCGGTTGGAGGGTAATGAAAAACTGTTTTTT. It specifies CASSRLEGNEKLFF.

The chain uses TRBV28 and TRBJ2-1; possibly TRBD2 for D (5 bases). The CDR3 is made up of 12 amino acids. Germline assignment: CDR1 MDHEN and CDR2 SYDVKM. Deletions cut 6 bases from V and 11 bases from J, with 14 bases between. The CDR3 DNA is TGTGCCAGCAGCCCGACTACGCTTCAGCAGTTCTTC. Protein: CASSPTTLQQFF. Combining the CDR3 with reference TRBV28 and TRBJ2-1 gives the whole variable domain DVKVTQSSRYLVKRTGEKVFLECVQDMDHENMFWYRQDPGLGLRLIYFSYDVKMKEKGDIPEGYSVSREKKERFSLILESASTNQTSMYLCASSPTTLQQFFGPGTRLTVL.

The gene calls are TRBV1 and TRBJ2-3; the DNA was not used to check the table's D call, TRBD2. TRBV1 constitutes a pseudogene. This CDR3 contains 20 residues. This CDR3 reads CTSSHPGLAASIGGTDTQYF. CDR3 in DNA: TGCACCAGCAGCCACCCGGGACTAGCGGCCTCAATCGGGGGCACAGATACGCAGTATTTT.

The chain is built from TRBV20-1 and TRBJ2-1; D is undetermined. The germline V and J ends were trimmed by 1 base and 9 bases, with 7 bases remaining between them. Germline V lookup: CDR1 DFQATT, CDR2 SNEGSKA (reference sequence). This CDR3 spans 11 amino acids. The CDR3 DNA follows: TGCAGTGCTAGAGGGACCCTTGAGCAGTTCTTC. Encoded protein: CSARGTLEQFF.

This clone showed up just once. The chain carries TRBV4-1 and TRBJ2-1; 9 nucleotides align to TRBD1. Losses at the gene ends were 5 bases for V and 7 bases for J; bases not matched to a gene: 6. This CDR3 region has 14 residues. The germline V gene has CDR1 MGHRA and CDR2 YSYEKL. The chain's CDR3 is CASSFGQGINEQFF. The CDR3, as DNA: TGCGCCAGCAGCTTCGGACAGGGGATAAATGAGCAGTTCTTC.